This TCR beta chain was retrieved from a study of identical twins. General study results and limits: The models gave estimates that fell short of the out-of-frame TCR alpha sharing seen in monozygotic twins.

The V gene's germline CDR1 is SGHRS and CDR2 YFSETQ. V was clipped by 0 bases and J by 10 bases, with 14 bases between them. The CDR3 consists of 15 residues. MiXCR, applied by TCRdb to the 5' RACE reads, yields one record per CDR3 protein. The sample holds under 400,000 distinct CDR3 sequences, about 10% seen once. The sample holds many counts of this clonotype. Its antigen remains unknown. Sequencing was done on a sample of naive T cells sorted from blood. This chain joins TRBV5-1 and TRBJ1-6, with D uncertain. The receptor was isolated from a woman aged 45 to 65 in good health. CDR3 amino acids: CASSLEPDERSPLHF. CDR3 DNA sequence: TGCGCCAGCAGCTTGGAGCCGGACGAGCGGTCACCCCTCCACTTT. Combining the CDR3 with reference TRBV5-1 and TRBJ1-6 gives the whole variable domain KAGVTQTPRYLIKTRGQQVTLSCSPISGHRSVSWYQQTPGQGLQFLFEYFSETQRNKGNFPGRFSGRQFSNSRSEMNVSTLELGDSALYLCASSLEPDERSPLHFGNGTRLTVT.